This passage covers 20 T cell receptor beta chains from one sample sequenced in a study of cytomegalovirus exposure and HLA in healthy donors. Primers included in the PCR were 60 Vbeta and 13 Jbeta primers. Clones were read by immunoSEQ multiplex PCR, and TCRdb kept only the in-frame ones, dropping some. In the table there are some 80,000 clones, roughly four fifths of which are singletons. The sample consisted of PBMCs. These receptors were taken from a human donor in good health.

CDR3 region: CASSVGSGGAIAQFF. DNA of the CDR3: TGTGCCAGCAGCGTAGGGAGCGGGGGGGCAATCGCGCAGTTCTTC. The chain links TRBV9 to TRBJ2-1; TRBD2 agrees at 10 bases. The CDR3 length is 15 residues. The germline V gene encodes CDR1 SGDLS and CDR2 YYNGEE. The trim removed 0 bases at V and 12 bases at J, leaving 9 bases unmatched.

This sequence joins TRBV6-9 and TRBJ2-7, with D unresolved. Germline assignment: CDR1 MNHGY and CDR2 SVAAGI. V was cut by 3 bases and J by 5 bases, with 8 bases left in between. CDR3 length equals 12 residues. The CDR3 DNA sequence: TGTGCCAGCAGTTACCTAGGAAACGAGCAGTACTTC. Protein product: CASSYLGNEQYF.

The chain uses TRBV11-2 and TRBJ2-2; 12 nucleotides align to TRBD2. The V gene's germline CDR1 is SGHAT and CDR2 FQNNGV. This CDR3 has 16 residues. Trimming cost V 4 bases and J 6 bases; bases outside gene matches: 6. In DNA form, the CDR3 reads TGTGCCAGCAGCTACCGGACTAGCGGGGACGCCGGGGAGCTGTTTTTT. Translated: CASSYRTSGDAGELFF.

This sequence joins TRBV4-2 and TRBJ1-2; D is possibly TRBD1 (6 bases). The V end was cut by 4 bases, the J end by 2 bases, with 14 bases between. The CDR3 loop spans 15 amino acids. Per the germline V gene, CDR1 is LGHNA and CDR2 is YNFKEQ. The CDR3 is CASSPGGGVNYGYTF. CDR3 sequence (DNA): TGTGCCAGCAGCCCTGGAGGGGGGGTCAACTATGGCTACACCTTC.

This clone has only one observation. A read error may account for a junction end that differs from germline. The chain recombines TRBV4-1 with TRBJ1-5, with D unresolved. CDR1 is MGHRA, CDR2 YSYEKL, per germline. There are 17 residues in the CDR3. CDR3 nucleotide sequence: TGCGCCAGCAGCCAAGGAGACCTACTGAATAGCAATCAGCCCCAGAATTTT. Its translation: CASSQGDLLNSNQPQNF.

The V call is TRBV7-9, the J call TRBJ1-2; D may be TRBD1 (6 bases). The V and J ends lost 4 bases and 5 bases respectively, with 14 bases between them. This CDR3 contains 14 residues. Germline V gives CDR1 SEHNR, CDR2 FQNEAQ (reference sequence). CDR3 nucleotides: TGTGCCAGCAGCTCTAGCCCAGGGGATTATGGCTACACCTTC. Amino acid sequence: CASSSSPGDYGYTF.

The chain combines TRBV14 with TRBJ2-5; 7 bases are shared with TRBD2. The CDR3 sequence is 18 residues long. V trimming: 2 bases; J trimming: 2 bases; junction bases outside the gene matches: 14. CDR1 and CDR2 from the germline V gene are SGHDN and FVKESK. The CDR3 spells CASSQKPSWGGVQETQYF. CDR3 DNA: TGTGCCAGCAGCCAAAAACCCTCCTGGGGAGGGGTACAAGAGACCCAGTACTTC.

This clone occurred once. This rearrangement joins TRBV15 to TRBJ2-5; D is uncertain. Germline assignment: CDR1 LNHNV and CDR2 YYDKDF (reference sequence). Trimming stripped 5 bases from V and 2 bases from J, with 12 bases between. The CDR3 extends over 14 amino acids. The CDR3 reads CATSSSRSQETQYF. CDR3 DNA: TGTGCCACCAGCTCCTCTCGGAGTCAAGAGACCCAGTACTTC.

This rearrangement joins TRBV5-1 to TRBJ2-7, with D tentatively TRBD1 (6 bases). The V and J ends lost 0 bases and 4 bases respectively, with 11 bases between them. Germline lookup yields CDR1 SGHRS and CDR2 YFSETQ. This CDR3 contains 14 residues. This CDR3 reads CASSLAGASYEQYF. In DNA form, the CDR3 reads TGCGCCAGCAGCTTGGCAGGGGCTTCGTACGAGCAGTACTTC.

This rearrangement joins TRBV27 to TRBJ1-5; 11 bases line up with TRBD1. The CDR3 totals 17 residues. Per the germline V gene, CDR1 is MNHEY and CDR2 is SMNVEV (reference sequence). Trimming cost V 6 bases and J 5 bases; bases outside gene matches: 12. The CDR3 loop is CASREFSGTGGHQPQHF. CDR3 nucleotide sequence: TGTGCCAGCAGAGAGTTCTCCGGGACAGGGGGGCATCAGCCCCAGCATTTT.

The V call is TRBV9, the J call TRBJ1-3, with D possibly TRBD1 on 5 matching bases. The CDR3 consists of 14 residues. The germline CDR1 and CDR2 sequences are SGDLS and YYNGEE. V lost 3 bases, J lost 1 base, and 8 bases lay in between. CDR3 region: CASSEGTSGNTIYF. The CDR3 coding sequence is TGTGCCAGCAGCGAAGGGACTTCTGGAAACACCATATATTTT. The full variable domain, completed using reference TRBV9 and TRBJ1-3, is DSGVTQTPKHLITATGQRVTLRCSPRSGDLSVYWYQQSLDQGLQFLIQYYNGEERAKGNILERFSAQQFPDLHSELNLSSLELGDSALYFCASSEGTSGNTIYFGEGSWLTVV.

In this sample, this clone turned up once. The V and J genes are TRBV5-6 and TRBJ1-2; no firm D call. Germline V gene sequence: CDR1 SGHDT, CDR2 YYEEEE. This CDR3 contains 13 residues. Trimming shortened V by 1 base and J by 7 bases, and 11 bases separated the two germline ends. The CDR3 spells CASSLRKGGGYTF. CDR3 sequence (DNA): TGTGCCAGCAGCTTGAGAAAGGGAGGTGGCTACACCTTC.

The gene calls are TRBV28 and TRBJ1-1, with TRBD1 as a possible D gene (5 bases). The CDR3 runs 15 residues. Germline loops: CDR1 MDHEN, CDR2 SYDVKM. Trimming took 5 bases from V and 6 from J, leaving 19 bases between them. The CDR3 loop is CASSTRRGGESEAFF. The CDR3 DNA is TGTGCCAGCAGTACTCGACGGGGCGGGGAGTCTGAAGCTTTCTTT.

This chain links TRBV9 with TRBJ2-3; D is unclear. The length of the CDR3 is 12 residues. Trimming took 4 bases from V and 2 from J, leaving 5 bases between them. Looked up from germline, CDR1 is SGDLS and CDR2 is YYNGEE. The DNA for the CDR3 is TGTGCCAGCAGCACAGTCACAGATACGCAGTATTTT. Encoded protein: CASSTVTDTQYF.

The V and J genes are TRBV9 and TRBJ1-1; the D gene is possibly TRBD1 (5 bases). The CDR3 covers 14 residues. Germline assignment: CDR1 SGDLS and CDR2 YYNGEE. The V end lost 2 bases, the J end lost 5 bases, and 13 bases lay between the germline ends. CDR3: CASSVVQGWTEAFF. DNA for the CDR3: TGTGCCAGCAGCGTGGTTCAGGGCTGGACTGAAGCTTTCTTT.

This chain connects TRBV2 to TRBJ2-6, with D tentatively TRBD2 (5 bases). V gave up 10 bases and J gave up 0 bases, with 16 bases separating them. Germline V gene data show CDR1 as SNHLY and CDR2 as FYNNEI. This CDR3 is 16 amino acids long. The CDR3 coding sequence is TGTGCCACCTCCGAGGGAATGGGCTCTGGGGCCAACGTCCTGACTTTC. It specifies CATSEGMGSGANVLTF.

The V gene is TRBV10-1, the J gene TRBJ2-6; the D gene is possibly TRBD2 (7 bases). CDR1 is WNHNN and CDR2 is SYGVQD in the germline V gene (reference sequence). Trimming stripped 5 bases from V and 4 bases from J, with 12 bases between. This CDR3 has 15 residues. The CDR3: CASSYGGPGANVLTF. CDR3 coding DNA: TGCGCCAGCAGTTACGGGGGGCCGGGGGCCAACGTCCTGACTTTC.

V gene TRBV7-9 combines with J gene TRBJ2-3, with 9 positions matching TRBD1. Germline V gene data show CDR1 as SEHNR and CDR2 as FQNEAQ (reference sequence). The V segment lost 2 bases and the J segment 2 bases; nucleotides outside the gene matches: 5. This CDR3 contains 16 residues. CDR3 protein: CASSLFGTGSTDTQYF. For the CDR3, the DNA is TGTGCCAGCAGCTTATTCGGGACAGGGTCCACAGATACGCAGTATTTT.

V gene TRBV9 combines with J gene TRBJ1-1; 10 bases agree with TRBD1. The CDR3 extends over 16 amino acids. Germline trimming cut 3 bases from V and 4 bases from J; bases unmatched to any gene: 9. CDR1 SGDLS and CDR2 YYNGEE come from the germline V gene. The CDR3 DNA is TGTGCCAGCAGCGCCGAGGGACAGGGGTTAGGCACTGAAGCTTTCTTT. Its translation is CASSAEGQGLGTEAFF.

This clone was seen a handful of times. The chain links TRBV7-2 to TRBJ1-1; no definite D call. The V and J ends lost 2 bases and 1 base respectively, with 5 bases between them. From germline, CDR1 is SGHTA and CDR2 FQGNSA. The CDR3 spans 13 residues. CDR3 sequence reads: CASSLSENTEAFF. In nucleotides, the CDR3 is TGTGCCAGCAGCTTATCAGAGAACACTGAAGCTTTCTTT.